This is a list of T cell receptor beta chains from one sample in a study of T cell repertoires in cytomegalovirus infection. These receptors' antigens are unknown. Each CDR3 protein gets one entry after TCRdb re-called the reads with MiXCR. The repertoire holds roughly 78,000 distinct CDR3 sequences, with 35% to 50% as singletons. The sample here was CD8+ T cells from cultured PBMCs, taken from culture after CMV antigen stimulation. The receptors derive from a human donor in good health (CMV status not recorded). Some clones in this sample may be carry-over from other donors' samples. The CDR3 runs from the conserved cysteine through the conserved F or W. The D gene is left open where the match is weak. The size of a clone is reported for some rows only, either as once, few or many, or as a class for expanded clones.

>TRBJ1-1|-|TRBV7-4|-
CASRGTWVEAFF
TGTGCCAGCAGGGGTACTTGGGTTGAAGCTTTCTTT
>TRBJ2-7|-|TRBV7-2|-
CASSWDGYEQYF
TGTGCCAGCAGCTGGGACGGCTACGAGCAGTACTTC
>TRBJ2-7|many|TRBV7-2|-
CASSLARDFSYEQYF
TGTGCCAGCAGCTTAGCGCGGGACTTCTCCTACGAGCAGTACTTC
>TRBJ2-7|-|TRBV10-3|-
CAISESGQTSYEQYF
TGTGCCATCAGTGAGTCGGGGCAAACCTCCTACGAGCAGTACTTC
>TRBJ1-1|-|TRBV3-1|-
CASSQVGYNTEAFF
TGTGCCAGCAGCCAAGTTGGGTACAACACTGAAGCTTTCTTT
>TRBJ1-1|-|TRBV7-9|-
CASSPPVGRTGAFF
TGTGCCAGCAGCCCTCCCGTAGGGCGCACGGGGGCTTTCTTT
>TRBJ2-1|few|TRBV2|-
CAFERYNEQFF
TGTGCCTTCGAAAGGTACAATGAGCAGTTCTTC
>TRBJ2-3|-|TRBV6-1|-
CASSESPVTSGDTQYF
TGTGCCAGCAGTGAATCGCCAGTCACCTCGGGAGATACGCAGTATTTT
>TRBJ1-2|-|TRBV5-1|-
CASSFNQETNYGYTF
TGCGCCAGCAGCTTTAACCAGGAGACTAACTATGGCTACACCTTC
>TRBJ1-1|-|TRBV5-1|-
CASSPKGGGTEAFF
TGCGCCAGCAGCCCCAAGGGGGGGGGCACTGAAGCTTTCTTT
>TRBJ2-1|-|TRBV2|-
CASPRRRDSPYNEQFF
TGTGCCAGCCCTCGAAGGCGGGATTCCCCCTACAATGAGCAGTTCTTC
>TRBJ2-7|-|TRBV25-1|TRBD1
CASSPQNRGSYEQYF
TGTGCCAGCAGTCCCCAAAACAGGGGGTCCTACGAGCAGTACTTC
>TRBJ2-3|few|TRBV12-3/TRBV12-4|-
CASSLGGQGDTQYF
TGTGCCAGCAGTTTAGGGGGGCAGGGAGATACGCAGTATTTT
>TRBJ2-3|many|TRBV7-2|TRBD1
CASSSGTGGVDTQYF
TGTGCCAGCAGCTCCGGGACAGGGGGTGTAGATACGCAGTATTTT
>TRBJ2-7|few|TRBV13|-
CASSSRTAGTSSYEQYF
TGTGCCAGCAGCTCCCGAACGGCAGGCACTAGCTCCTACGAGCAGTACTTC
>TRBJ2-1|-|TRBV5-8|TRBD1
CASSDRGWDEQFF
TGTGCCAGCTCTGACAGGGGGTGGGATGAGCAGTTCTTC
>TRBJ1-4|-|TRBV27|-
CASSTFVGEKLFF
TGTGCCAGCTCTACTTTTGTCGGTGAAAAACTGTTTTTT
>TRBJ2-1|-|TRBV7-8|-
CASSSGVESVANEQFF
TGTGCCAGCAGCTCGGGGGTTGAGTCCGTCGCTAATGAGCAGTTCTTC
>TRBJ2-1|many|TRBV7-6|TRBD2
CASSHGLAGDLAGEQFF
TGTGCCAGCAGCCACGGGCTAGCGGGGGATCTCGCGGGTGAGCAGTTCTTC
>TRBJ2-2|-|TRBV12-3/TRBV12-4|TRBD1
CASSKSRDRLTGELFF
TGTGCCAGCAGCAAGTCTAGGGACAGGCTCACCGGGGAGCTGTTTTTT
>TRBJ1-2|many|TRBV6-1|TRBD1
CASSFPGQDGYTF
TGTGCCAGCAGTTTCCCGGGACAGGATGGCTACACCTTC
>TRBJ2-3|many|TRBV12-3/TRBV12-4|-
CASSLGYGDTQYF
TGTGCCAGCAGTTTAGGGTATGGAGATACGCAGTATTTT
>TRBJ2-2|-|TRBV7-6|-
CASSLDGGTGELFF
TGTGCCAGCAGCTTAGATGGGGGCACCGGGGAGCTGTTTTTT
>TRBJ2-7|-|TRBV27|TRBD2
CASSSARGAYEQYF
TGTGCCAGCAGTTCCGCCCGGGGGGCCTACGAGCAGTACTTC
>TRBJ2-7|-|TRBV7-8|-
CASRGGYEQYF
TGTGCCAGCAGAGGGGGCTACGAGCAGTACTTC
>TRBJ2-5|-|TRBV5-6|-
CASSSSGDPQETQYF
TGTGCCAGCAGCAGTAGCGGAGACCCTCAAGAGACCCAGTACTTC
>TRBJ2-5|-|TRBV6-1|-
CASSEISGTLETQYF
TGTGCCAGCAGTGAAATTTCAGGGACTCTGGAGACCCAGTACTTC